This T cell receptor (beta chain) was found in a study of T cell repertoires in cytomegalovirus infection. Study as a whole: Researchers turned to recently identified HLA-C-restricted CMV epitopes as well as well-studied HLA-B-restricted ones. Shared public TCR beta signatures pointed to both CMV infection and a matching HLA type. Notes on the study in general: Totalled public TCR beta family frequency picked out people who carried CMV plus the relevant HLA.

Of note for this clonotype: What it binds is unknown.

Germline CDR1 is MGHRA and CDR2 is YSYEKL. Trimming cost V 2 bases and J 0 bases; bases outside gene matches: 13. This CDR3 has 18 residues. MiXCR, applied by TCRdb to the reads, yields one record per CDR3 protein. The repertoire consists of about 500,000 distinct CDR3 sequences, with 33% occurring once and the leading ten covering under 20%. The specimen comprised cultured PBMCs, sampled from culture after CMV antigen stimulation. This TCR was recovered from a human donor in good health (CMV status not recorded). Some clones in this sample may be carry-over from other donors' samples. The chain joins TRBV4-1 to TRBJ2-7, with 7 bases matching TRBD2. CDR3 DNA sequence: TGCGCCAGCAGCCAAAGCGCCTCGGGACTATCATACTCCTACGAGCAGTACTTC. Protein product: CASSQSASGLSYSYEQYF.